These 17 T cell receptor beta chains were sequenced from one sample in a study of blood T cell repertoires in COVID-19. Clones were sequenced by immunoSEQ multiplex PCR, and TCRdb holds only the in-frame ones, with some missing. The data hold hundreds of thousands of clones, with approximately 90% observed a single time. The sequenced sample was peripheral blood. The receptors here all came from a man younger than 35 with COVID-19, enrolled during active disease.

The chain couples TRBV19 to TRBJ1-5; D remains ambiguous. Germline V gene lookup returns CDR1 LNHDA and CDR2 SQIVND (reference sequence). The CDR3 spans 12 residues. V was clipped by 9 bases and J by 5 bases, with 11 bases between them. The CDR3 spells CASGLPYQPQHF. In DNA, the CDR3 is TGTGCCAGCGGACTCCCGTATCAGCCCCAGCATTTT. Combining the CDR3 with reference TRBV19 and TRBJ1-5 gives the whole variable domain DGGITQSPKYLFRKEGQNVTLSCEQNLNHDAMYWYRQDPGQGLRLIYYSQIVNDFQKGDIAEGYSVSREKKESFPLTVTSAQKNPTAFYLCASGLPYQPQHFGDGTRLSIL.

V usage is TRBV7-8 and J usage is TRBJ2-1; D is possibly TRBD2 (6 bases). Per the germline V gene, CDR1 is SGHVS and CDR2 is FQNEAQ. The CDR3 consists of 17 residues. The V end was cut by 2 bases, the J end by 6 bases, with 20 bases between. The CDR3 reads CASSLTTLVGLLNEQFF. In DNA form, the CDR3 reads TGTGCCAGCAGCTTAACCACCCTCGTCGGACTACTCAATGAGCAGTTCTTC. The full variable domain, with the rest looked up from reference TRBV7-8 and TRBJ2-1, is GAGVSQSPRYKVAKRGQDVALRCDPISGHVSLFWYQQALGQGPEFLTYFQNEAQLDKSGLPSDRFFAERPEGSVSTLKIQRTQQEDSAVYLCASSLTTLVGLLNEQFFGPGTRLTVL.

The rearrangement uses TRBV18 and TRBJ2-4, with a possible D match to TRBD2 (5 bases). The CDR3 is 15 residues long. Trimming took 3 bases from V and 2 from J, leaving 11 bases between them. From germline, CDR1 is KGHSH and CDR2 LQKENI. The DNA of the CDR3 is TGTGCCAGCTCACCTCGGGAAACGACCAAAAACATTCAGTACTTC. Residues: CASSPRETTKNIQYF. Full variable domain (rest looked up from reference TRBV18 and TRBJ2-4): NAGVMQNPRHLVRRRGQEARLRCSPMKGHSHVYWYRQLPEEGLKFMVYLQKENIIDESGMPKERFSAEFPKEGPSILRIQQVVRGDSAAYFCASSPRETTKNIQYFGAGTRLSVL.

The chain has TRBV5-4 and TRBJ2-5, with TRBD2 identical over 12 bases. V lost 4 bases to trimming and J lost 1 base; unmatched junction nucleotides: 8. This CDR3 contains 17 residues. The V gene's germline CDR1 is SGHNT and CDR2 YYREEE (reference sequence). CDR3 residues: CASSGPSGGVAQETQYF. For the CDR3, the DNA is TGTGCCAGCAGCGGCCCTAGCGGGGGGGTAGCCCAAGAGACCCAGTACTTC.

The chain is built from TRBV4-1 and TRBJ2-1; weak D call: TRBD2 (6 bases). The CDR3 extends over 13 amino acids. Germline CDR1 reads MGHRA; CDR2 reads YSYEKL. The V end was cut by 0 bases, the J end by 8 bases, with 8 bases between. The CDR3 sequence is CASSQDPGDEQFF. The CDR3 DNA reads as TGCGCCAGCAGCCAAGATCCGGGGGATGAGCAGTTCTTC.

The CDR3 spells CASSLTGDEQFF. Here the CDR3 DNA reads TGTGCCAGCAGCTTAACAGGGGATGAGCAGTTCTTC. This sequence joins TRBV6-5 and TRBJ2-1; 7 bases fit TRBD1. V was clipped by 6 bases and J by 8 bases; unmatched bases: 4. CDR1 and CDR2 (germline): MNHEY, SVGAGI. The CDR3 sequence is 12 residues long.

The V and J genes are TRBV2 and TRBJ2-7, with D unclear. The germline gives CDR1 SNHLY, CDR2 FYNNEI. Trimming took off 7 bases at V and 3 bases at J, with 16 bases between the two ends. The CDR3 length is 14 residues. The CDR3 nucleotides read TGTGCCAGCATGTCTCCCCGTCGGTACTACGAGCAGTACTTC. This encodes CASMSPRRYYEQYF.

The gene calls are TRBV6-1 and TRBJ2-5; TRBD2 matches 14 bases. Germline values: CDR1 MNHNS, CDR2 SASEGT. The CDR3 length is 19 residues. Losses at the gene ends were 3 bases for V and 3 bases for J; bases not matched to a gene: 12. CDR3 sequence: CASSDDRRLAGGPKETQYF. The CDR3 DNA sequence: TGTGCCAGCAGTGACGACCGGAGACTAGCGGGAGGGCCAAAAGAGACCCAGTACTTC.

The chain employs TRBV6-5 and TRBJ2-2, with TRBD2 matching 10 bases. The CDR3 contains 15 residues. J lost 7 bases, V lost 7 bases, and 9 bases had no gene match. Looked up from germline, CDR1 is MNHEY and CDR2 is SVGAGI. CDR3 region: CASTKSGRADGELFF. In DNA form, the CDR3 reads TGTGCCAGCACGAAAAGCGGGAGGGCGGACGGGGAGCTGTTTTTT.

The chain uses TRBV25-1 and TRBJ2-1; 11 nucleotides align to TRBD1. There are 17 residues in the CDR3. CDR1 is MGHDK and CDR2 is SYGVNS in the germline V gene. V gave up 5 bases and J gave up 0 bases; unmatched junction bases: 6. CDR3 sequence (DNA): TGTGCCAGCAGTTCACGGGGACAGGGGGTCTCCTACAATGAGCAGTTCTTC. It specifies CASSSRGQGVSYNEQFF.

This clone was seen once. For the CDR3, the DNA is TGTGCCAGCAGCCAAGATCTCGCGGGAATCGGGTACGAGCAGTACTTC. Its translation: CASSQDLAGIGYEQYF. J is TRBJ2-7 and V is TRBV14; D may be TRBD2 (6 bases). Germline V lookup: CDR1 SGHDN, CDR2 FVKESK. This CDR3 spans 16 amino acids. Between the trimmed V and J ends, which lost 0 bases and 4 bases, there was a span of 16 bases.

The J gene is TRBJ1-5, the V gene TRBV7-9, with TRBD1 identical over 8 bases. The CDR3 covers 14 residues. V lost 4 bases, J lost 7 bases, and 6 bases stayed unmatched. Per the germline V gene, CDR1 is SEHNR and CDR2 is FQNEAQ (reference sequence). CDR3 DNA sequence: TGTGCCAGCAGCTCGGACAGGGATGGCCAGCCCCAGCATTTT. Protein sequence: CASSSDRDGQPQHF.

CDR3 coding DNA: TGTGCCAGCAGCCAACAGGGCAACAATGAGCAGTTCTTC. Residues: CASSQQGNNEQFF. This chain joins TRBV11-2 and TRBJ2-1; a weak D match, TRBD1 (6 bases). This CDR3 is 13 amino acids long. The germline V gene encodes CDR1 SGHAT and CDR2 FQNNGV. The V gene lost 5 bases and the J gene lost 5 bases, with 10 bases spanning the gap. The complete variable domain, with remaining parts taken from reference TRBV11-2 and TRBJ2-1, reads EAGVAQSPRYKIIEKRQSVAFWCNPISGHATLYWYQQILGQGPKLLIQFQNNGVVDDSQLPKDRFSAERLKGVDSTLKIQPAKLEDSAVYLCASSQQGNNEQFFGPGTRLTVL.

In DNA, the CDR3 is TGTGCCAGCAGCACTCGGGGTAGCGGGAGGCATAATGAGCAGTTCTTC. Translation gives CASSTRGSGRHNEQFF. The chain uses TRBV14 and TRBJ2-1, with TRBD2 matching over 10 bases. There are 16 residues in the CDR3. The germline CDR1 and CDR2 sequences are SGHDN and FVKESK. Unmatched junction bases numbered 11, after V lost 5 bases and J lost 7 bases.

V and J are TRBV27 and TRBJ1-2; D may be TRBD1 (5 bases). The germline CDR1 and CDR2 sequences are MNHEY and SMNVEV (reference sequence). The CDR3 runs to 14 residues. Trimming took 1 base from V and 2 from J, leaving 8 bases between them. The CDR3 DNA reads TGTGCCAGCAGTTTATTTAGGGGAAACTATGGCTACACCTTC. Translation: CASSLFRGNYGYTF.

The rearrangement links TRBV3-1 (or the pseudogene TRBV3-2) to TRBJ1-1, with 11 bases aligning to TRBD1. Germline CDR1 LGHDT, CDR2 YNNKEL (reference sequence). With 4 bases clipped from V and 6 bases from J, the junction kept 7 bases outside the gene matches. The CDR3 is made up of 15 amino acids. In DNA, the CDR3 is TGTGCCAGCAGCCCCCGGGGACAGGGGGTCCCTGAAGCTTTCTTT. Protein sequence: CASSPRGQGVPEAFF.

The V and J genes are TRBV24-1 and TRBJ1-5, with 8 bases aligning to TRBD1. Germline CDR1 KGHDR, CDR2 SFDVKD. The length of the CDR3 is 15 residues. V dropped 4 bases and J dropped 7; count of bases not matched to a gene: 8. CDR3 amino acids: CATSDAQGGSQPQHF. The CDR3 nucleotides read TGTGCCACCAGTGACGCACAGGGGGGGAGCCAGCCCCAGCATTTT.